This T cell receptor beta chain was found in a study of T cells in lung cancer brain metastases. Trimming shortened V by 3 bases and J by 0 bases, and 7 bases separated the two germline ends. This CDR3 is 14 amino acids long. Germline CDR1 MRHNA, CDR2 SNTAGT. This table comes from immunoSEQ multiplex PCR, and its TCRdb copy is limited to in-frame clones, with some not included. The repertoire has under 3,000 clones, 90% to 95% of them found once; the top ten carry more than 3.5%. This clone was counted between two and nine times. The origin of this receptor is a man between 65 and 79 years old with non-small cell lung cancer that had spread to the brain. The sequencing input was tumor tissue from a brain metastasis. V usage is TRBV6-4 and J usage is TRBJ2-3, with D tentatively TRBD1 (5 bases). The CDR3 DNA reads TGTGCCAGCAGTGAGAAGGGGAGCACAGATACGCAGTATTTT. Residues: CASSEKGSTDTQYF.